The 6 T cell receptor beta chains in this list originate from one sample, sequenced in a study of beta chain features in type 1 diabetes. What was sequenced were expressed TCRB transcripts, since all of the isolated RNA had been reverse transcribed. Repertoires were generated with immunoSEQ multiplex PCR, while TCRdb's copy carries only in-frame clones and drops some. Counted here are 300,000 to 350,000 clones, approximately 15% occurring once; the ten biggest clones make up nearly 0.015%. General study findings and limits: Type 1 diabetes patients had moderately but significantly shorter TCRB CDR3s in all four CD4+ subsets.

Which antigens these TCRs recognize remains unknown. The specimen was naive CD4+ T cells from blood. The receptors were sampled from a woman aged 18 to 35 with type 1 diabetes.

This sequence joins TRBV15 and TRBJ2-7; 7 bases map to TRBD1. J was trimmed by 0 bases and V by 0 bases; bases with no gene match: 5. The CDR3 is 16 amino acids. Germline V gives CDR1 LNHNV, CDR2 YYDKDF (reference sequence). The CDR3 bases are TGTGCCACCAGCAGAGACCCGACAGGGAACTCCTACGAGCAGTACTTC. Protein: CATSRDPTGNSYEQYF.

The chain couples TRBV6-7 to TRBJ2-1; tentative D call: TRBD1 (5 bases). TRBV6-7 belongs to the ORF category, with a function that is uncertain. The CDR3 runs 14 residues. Trimming shortened V by 6 bases and J by 5 bases, and 14 bases separated the two germline ends. As DNA, the CDR3 is TGTGCCAGCAGCCCCGTGGCAGGGAACAATGAGCAGTTCTTC. It translates to CASSPVAGNNEQFF.

This clone was seen a handful of times. V is TRBV27 and J is TRBJ2-7, with 7 nucleotides matching TRBD1. The length of the CDR3 is 19 residues. Unmatched junction bases numbered 21, after V lost 5 bases and J lost 2 bases. Germline values: CDR1 MNHEY, CDR2 SMNVEV (reference sequence). This CDR3 reads CASSIRFPYTGTATYEQYV. As DNA, the CDR3 is TGTGCCAGCAGTATAAGGTTCCCCTATACCGGGACAGCGACCTACGAGCAGTACGTC.

The rearrangement links TRBV6-6 to TRBJ2-3, with TRBD2 matching 9 bases. V dropped 4 bases and J dropped 4; count of bases not matched to a gene: 9. The CDR3 totals 16 residues. The germline V gene encodes CDR1 MNHNY and CDR2 SVGAGI (reference sequence). This CDR3 is CASSLTRTSESDTQYF. The CDR3, as DNA: TGTGCCAGCAGTTTGACCAGGACTAGCGAGTCAGATACGCAGTATTTT.

The J gene is TRBJ1-2, the V gene TRBV27, with 8 bases that match TRBD1. Unmatched junction bases numbered 8, after V lost 4 bases and J lost 7 bases. The CDR3 spans 14 residues. Germline V gene lookup returns CDR1 MNHEY and CDR2 SMNVEV (reference sequence). The CDR3 spells CASSSTRTGFGYTF. In nucleotides, the CDR3 is TGTGCCAGCAGTTCTACCCGGACAGGGTTTGGCTACACCTTC.

The gene calls are TRBV18 and TRBJ2-3, with 7 nucleotides matching TRBD2. Trimming removed 3 bases from V and 0 bases from J; junction bases left unmatched: 9. This CDR3 region has 17 residues. The germline V gene has CDR1 KGHSH and CDR2 LQKENI. In DNA form, the CDR3 reads TGTGCCAGCTCACCCACTTTTAGCGGGCCTAGCACAGATACGCAGTATTTT. It specifies CASSPTFSGPSTDTQYF.